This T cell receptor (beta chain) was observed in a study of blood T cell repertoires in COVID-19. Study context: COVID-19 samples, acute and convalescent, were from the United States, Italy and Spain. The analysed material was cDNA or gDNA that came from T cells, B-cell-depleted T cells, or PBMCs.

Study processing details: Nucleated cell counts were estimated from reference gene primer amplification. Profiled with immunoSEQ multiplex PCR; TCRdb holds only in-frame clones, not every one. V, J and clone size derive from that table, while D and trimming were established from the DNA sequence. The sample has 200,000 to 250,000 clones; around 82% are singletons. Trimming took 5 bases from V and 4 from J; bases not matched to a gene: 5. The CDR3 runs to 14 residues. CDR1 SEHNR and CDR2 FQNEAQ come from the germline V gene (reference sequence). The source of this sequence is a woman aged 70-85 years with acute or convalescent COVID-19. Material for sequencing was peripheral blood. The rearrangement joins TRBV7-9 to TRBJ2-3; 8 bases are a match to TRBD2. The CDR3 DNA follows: TGTGCCAGCAGCCTCGGGGGGGATCCAGATACGCAGTATTTT. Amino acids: CASSLGGDPDTQYF.